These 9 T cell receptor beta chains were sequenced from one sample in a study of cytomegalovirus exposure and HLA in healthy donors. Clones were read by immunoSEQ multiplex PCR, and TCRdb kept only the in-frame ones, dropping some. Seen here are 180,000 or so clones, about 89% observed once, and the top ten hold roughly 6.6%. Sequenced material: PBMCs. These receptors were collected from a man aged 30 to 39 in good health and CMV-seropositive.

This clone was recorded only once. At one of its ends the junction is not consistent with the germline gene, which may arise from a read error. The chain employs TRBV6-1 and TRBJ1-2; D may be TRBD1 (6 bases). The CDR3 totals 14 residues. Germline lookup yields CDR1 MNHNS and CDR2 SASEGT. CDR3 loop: CASSEARGEGGYTF. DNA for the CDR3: TGTGCCAGCAGCGAAGCCAGGGGAGAAGGTGGCTACACCTTC.

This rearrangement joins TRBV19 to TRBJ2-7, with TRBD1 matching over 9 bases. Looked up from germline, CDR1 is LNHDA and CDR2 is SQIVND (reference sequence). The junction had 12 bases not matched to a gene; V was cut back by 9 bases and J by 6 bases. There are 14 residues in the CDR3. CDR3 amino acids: CASNTGTGSSEQYF. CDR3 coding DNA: TGTGCCAGCAACACCGGGACAGGGTCAAGCGAGCAGTACTTC.

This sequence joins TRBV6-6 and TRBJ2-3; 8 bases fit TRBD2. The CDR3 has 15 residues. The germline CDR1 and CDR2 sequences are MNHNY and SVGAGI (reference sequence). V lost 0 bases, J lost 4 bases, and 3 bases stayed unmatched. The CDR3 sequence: CASSYSWTSSDTQYF. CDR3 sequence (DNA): TGTGCCAGCAGTTACTCGTGGACTAGCTCAGATACGCAGTATTTT.

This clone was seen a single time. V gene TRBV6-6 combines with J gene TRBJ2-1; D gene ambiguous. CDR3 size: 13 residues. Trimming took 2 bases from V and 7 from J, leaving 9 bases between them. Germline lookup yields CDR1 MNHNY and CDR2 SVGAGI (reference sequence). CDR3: CASSYASLNEQFF. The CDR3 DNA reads TGTGCCAGCAGTTACGCTAGTTTGAATGAGCAGTTCTTC.

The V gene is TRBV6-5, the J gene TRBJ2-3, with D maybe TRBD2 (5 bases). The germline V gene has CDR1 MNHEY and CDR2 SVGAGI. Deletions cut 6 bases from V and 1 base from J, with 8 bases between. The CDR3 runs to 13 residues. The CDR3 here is CASRKEGTDTQYF. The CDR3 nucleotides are TGTGCCAGCAGGAAGGAGGGCACAGATACGCAGTATTTT.

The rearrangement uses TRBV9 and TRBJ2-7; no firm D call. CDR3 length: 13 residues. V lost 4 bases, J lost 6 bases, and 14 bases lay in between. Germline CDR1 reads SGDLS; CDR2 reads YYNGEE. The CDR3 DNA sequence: TGTGCCAGCAGCCCAGCAATAGGGCCCGAGCAGTACTTC. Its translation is CASSPAIGPEQYF.

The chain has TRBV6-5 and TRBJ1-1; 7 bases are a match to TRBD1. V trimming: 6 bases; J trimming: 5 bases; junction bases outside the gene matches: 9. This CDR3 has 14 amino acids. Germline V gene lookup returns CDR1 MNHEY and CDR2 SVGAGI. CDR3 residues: CASRTTGRGTEAFF. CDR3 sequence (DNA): TGTGCCAGCAGAACGACAGGGAGGGGGACTGAAGCTTTCTTT.

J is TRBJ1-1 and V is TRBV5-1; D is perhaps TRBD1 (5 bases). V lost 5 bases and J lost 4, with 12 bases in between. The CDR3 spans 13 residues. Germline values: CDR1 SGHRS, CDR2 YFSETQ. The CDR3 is CASSAAGPTEAFF. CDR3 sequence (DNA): TGCGCCAGCAGTGCGGCGGGACCCACTGAAGCTTTCTTT.

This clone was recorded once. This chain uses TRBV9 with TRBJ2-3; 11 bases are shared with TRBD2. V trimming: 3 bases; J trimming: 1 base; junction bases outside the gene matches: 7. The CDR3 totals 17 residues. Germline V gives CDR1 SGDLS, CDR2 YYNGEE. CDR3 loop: CASSAQTSGRRTDTQYF. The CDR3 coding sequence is TGTGCCAGCAGCGCTCAAACTAGCGGGAGACGCACAGATACGCAGTATTTT.